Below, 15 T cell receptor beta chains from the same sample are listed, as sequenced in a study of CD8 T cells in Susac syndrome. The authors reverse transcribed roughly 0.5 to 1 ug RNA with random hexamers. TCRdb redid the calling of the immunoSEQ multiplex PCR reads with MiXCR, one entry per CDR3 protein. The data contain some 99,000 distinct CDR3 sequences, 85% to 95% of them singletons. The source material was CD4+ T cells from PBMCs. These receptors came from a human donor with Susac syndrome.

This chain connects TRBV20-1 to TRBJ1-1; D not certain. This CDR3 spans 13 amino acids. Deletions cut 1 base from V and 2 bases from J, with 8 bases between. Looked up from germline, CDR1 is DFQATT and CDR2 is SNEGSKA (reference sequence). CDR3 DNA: TGCAGTGCTAGAGTGGGCTCCAACACTGAAGCTTTCTTT. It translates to CSARVGSNTEAFF.

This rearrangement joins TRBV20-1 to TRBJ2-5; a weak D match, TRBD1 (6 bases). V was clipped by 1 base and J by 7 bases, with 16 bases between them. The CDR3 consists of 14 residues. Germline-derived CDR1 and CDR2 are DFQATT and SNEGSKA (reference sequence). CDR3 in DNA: TGCAGTGCTAGAGGCTGGACAGCGCAGGGGACCCAGTACTTC. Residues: CSARGWTAQGTQYF.

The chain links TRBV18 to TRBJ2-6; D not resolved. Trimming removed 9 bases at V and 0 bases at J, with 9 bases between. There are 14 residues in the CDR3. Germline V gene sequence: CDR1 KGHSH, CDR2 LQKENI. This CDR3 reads CASRETSGANVLTF. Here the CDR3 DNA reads TGTGCCAGTCGAGAGACCTCTGGGGCCAACGTCCTGACTTTC.

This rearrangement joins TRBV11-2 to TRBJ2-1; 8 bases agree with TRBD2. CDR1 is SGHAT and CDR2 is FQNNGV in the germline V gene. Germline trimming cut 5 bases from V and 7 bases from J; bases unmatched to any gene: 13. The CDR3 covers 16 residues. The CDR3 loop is CASSPGLVGGQNEQFF. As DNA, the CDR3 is TGTGCCAGCAGCCCGGGACTAGTGGGAGGCCAAAATGAGCAGTTCTTC.

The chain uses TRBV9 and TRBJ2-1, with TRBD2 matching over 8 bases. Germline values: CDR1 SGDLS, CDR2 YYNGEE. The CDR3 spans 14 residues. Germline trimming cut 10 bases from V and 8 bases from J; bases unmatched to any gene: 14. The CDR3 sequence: CASSREGVIDEQFF. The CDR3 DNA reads TGTGCCTCAAGCCGGGAGGGGGTTATCGATGAGCAGTTCTTC.

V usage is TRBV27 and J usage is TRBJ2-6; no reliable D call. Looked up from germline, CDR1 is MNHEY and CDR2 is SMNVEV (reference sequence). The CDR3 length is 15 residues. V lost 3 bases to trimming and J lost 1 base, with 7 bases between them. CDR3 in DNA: TGTGCCAGCAGTTTTATAGGGTCTGGGGCCAACGTCCTGACTTTC. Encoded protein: CASSFIGSGANVLTF.

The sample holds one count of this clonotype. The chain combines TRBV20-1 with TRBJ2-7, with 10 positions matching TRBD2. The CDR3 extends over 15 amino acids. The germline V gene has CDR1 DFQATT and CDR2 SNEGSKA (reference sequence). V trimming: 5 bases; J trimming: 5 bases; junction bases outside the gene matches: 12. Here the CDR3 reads CSAGESLAGRHEQYF. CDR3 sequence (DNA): TGCAGTGCTGGGGAATCACTAGCGGGGCGGCACGAGCAGTACTTC.

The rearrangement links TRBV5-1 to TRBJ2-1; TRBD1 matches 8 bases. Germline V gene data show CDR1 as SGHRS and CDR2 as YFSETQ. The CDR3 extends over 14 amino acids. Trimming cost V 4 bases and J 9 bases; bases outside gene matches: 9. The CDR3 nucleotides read TGCGCCAGCAGCGGAGGGACAGGTCAGAGTGAGCAGTTCTTC. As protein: CASSGGTGQSEQFF. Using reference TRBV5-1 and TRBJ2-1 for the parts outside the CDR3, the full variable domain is KAGVTQTPRYLIKTRGQQVTLSCSPISGHRSVSWYQQTPGQGLQFLFEYFSETQRNKGNFPGRFSGRQFSNSRSEMNVSTLELGDSALYLCASSGGTGQSEQFFGPGTRLTVL.

CDR3: CASSQVSRTYGYTF. DNA of the CDR3: TGCGCCAGCAGCCAAGTCTCCCGAACCTATGGCTACACCTTC. The chain is built from TRBV4-3 and TRBJ1-2; D is unresolved. Germline V gene lookup returns CDR1 LGHNA and CDR2 YSLEER. The CDR3 contains 14 residues. V was clipped by 1 base and J by 4 bases, with 10 bases between them.

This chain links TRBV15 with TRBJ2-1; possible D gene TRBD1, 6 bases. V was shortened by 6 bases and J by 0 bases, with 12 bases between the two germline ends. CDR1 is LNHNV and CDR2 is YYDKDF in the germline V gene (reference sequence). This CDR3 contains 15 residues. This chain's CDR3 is CATRVQGHSYNEQFF. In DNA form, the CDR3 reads TGTGCCACCAGAGTACAGGGCCACTCCTACAATGAGCAGTTCTTC.

The CDR3 DNA reads as TGTGCCAGCAGTTTTTCCAGGGGAAGCAATCAGCCCCAGCATTTT. This translates into CASSFSRGSNQPQHF. The gene calls are TRBV28 and TRBJ1-5, with D possibly being TRBD1 (6 bases). The length of the CDR3 is 15 residues. V lost 3 bases and J 1 base, leaving 10 bases between the germline ends. The germline gives CDR1 MDHEN, CDR2 SYDVKM.

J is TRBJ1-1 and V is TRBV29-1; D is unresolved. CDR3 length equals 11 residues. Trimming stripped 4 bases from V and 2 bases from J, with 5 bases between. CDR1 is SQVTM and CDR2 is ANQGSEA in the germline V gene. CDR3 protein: CSVVANTEAFF. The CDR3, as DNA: TGCAGCGTTGTTGCTAACACTGAAGCTTTCTTT.

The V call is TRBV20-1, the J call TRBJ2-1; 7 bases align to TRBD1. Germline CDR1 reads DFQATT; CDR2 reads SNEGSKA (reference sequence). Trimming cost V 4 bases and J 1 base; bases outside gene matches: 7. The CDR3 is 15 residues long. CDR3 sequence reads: CSATLQGWSYNEQFF. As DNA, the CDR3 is TGCAGTGCTACCCTACAGGGGTGGTCCTACAATGAGCAGTTCTTC.

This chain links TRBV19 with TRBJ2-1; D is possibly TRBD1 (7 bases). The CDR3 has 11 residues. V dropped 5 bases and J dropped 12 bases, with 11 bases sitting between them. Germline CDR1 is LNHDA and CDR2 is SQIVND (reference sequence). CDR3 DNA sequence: TGTGCCAGTAGTGACAGGGAGGCGCAGTTCTTC. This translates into CASSDREAQFF. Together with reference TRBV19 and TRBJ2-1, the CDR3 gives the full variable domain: DGGITQSPKYLFRKEGQNVTLSCEQNLNHDAMYWYRQDPGQGLRLIYYSQIVNDFQKGDIAEGYSVSREKKESFPLTVTSAQKNPTAFYLCASSDREAQFFGPGTRLTVL.

In DNA, the CDR3 is TGCAGTGCTAGGCGGGGGGGGAACAATGAGCAGTTCTTC. Residues: CSARRGGNNEQFF. The chain recombines TRBV20-1 with TRBJ2-1; TRBD2 agrees at 9 bases. The CDR3 is 13 amino acids. Trimming at V came to 3 bases and at J to 5 bases, leaving 2 bases not matched to a gene. Germline values: CDR1 DFQATT, CDR2 SNEGSKA (reference sequence).